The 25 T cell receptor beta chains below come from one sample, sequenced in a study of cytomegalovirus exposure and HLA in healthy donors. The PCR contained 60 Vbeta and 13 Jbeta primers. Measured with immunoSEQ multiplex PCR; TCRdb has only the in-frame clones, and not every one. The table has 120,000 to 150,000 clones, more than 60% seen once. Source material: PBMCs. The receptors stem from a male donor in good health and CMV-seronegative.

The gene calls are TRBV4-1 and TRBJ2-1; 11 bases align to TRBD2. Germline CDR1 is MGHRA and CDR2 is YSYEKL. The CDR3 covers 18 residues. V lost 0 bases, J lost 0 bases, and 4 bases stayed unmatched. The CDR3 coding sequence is TGCGCCAGCAGCCAAGAGGCTAGCGGGGGGAGCTCCTACAATGAGCAGTTCTTC. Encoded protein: CASSQEASGGSSYNEQFF.

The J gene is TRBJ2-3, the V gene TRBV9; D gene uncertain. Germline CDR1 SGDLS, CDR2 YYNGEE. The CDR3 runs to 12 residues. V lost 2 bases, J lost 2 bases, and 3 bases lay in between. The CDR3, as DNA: TGTGCCAGCAGCGTTAACACAGATACGCAGTATTTT. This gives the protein CASSVNTDTQYF.

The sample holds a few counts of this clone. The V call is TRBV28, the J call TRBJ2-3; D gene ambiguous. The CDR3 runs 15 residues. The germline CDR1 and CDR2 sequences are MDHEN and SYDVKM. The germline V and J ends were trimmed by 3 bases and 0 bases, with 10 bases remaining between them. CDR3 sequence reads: CASSFARASTDTQYF. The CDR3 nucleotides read TGTGCCAGCAGTTTTGCCCGCGCTAGCACAGATACGCAGTATTTT.

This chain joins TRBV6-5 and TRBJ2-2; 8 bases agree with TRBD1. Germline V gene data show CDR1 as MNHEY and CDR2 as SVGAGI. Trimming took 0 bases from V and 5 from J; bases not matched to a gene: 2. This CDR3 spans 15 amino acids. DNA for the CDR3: TGTGCCAGCAGTTACTCCAGGGGGCTTACCGGGGAGCTGTTTTTT. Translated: CASSYSRGLTGELFF.

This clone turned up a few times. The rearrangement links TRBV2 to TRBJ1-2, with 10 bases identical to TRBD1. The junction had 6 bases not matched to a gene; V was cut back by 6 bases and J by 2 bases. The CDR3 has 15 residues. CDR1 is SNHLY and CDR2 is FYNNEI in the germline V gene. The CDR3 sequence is CASRDPGQGNYGYTF. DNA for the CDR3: TGTGCCAGCAGGGACCCGGGACAGGGGAACTATGGCTACACCTTC.

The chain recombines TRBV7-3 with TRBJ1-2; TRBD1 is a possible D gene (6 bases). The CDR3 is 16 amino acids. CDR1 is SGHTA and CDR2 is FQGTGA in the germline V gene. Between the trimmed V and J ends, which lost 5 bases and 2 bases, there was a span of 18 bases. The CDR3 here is CASSPMGLQGNYGYTF. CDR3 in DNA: TGTGCCAGCAGCCCTATGGGCCTACAGGGCAACTATGGCTACACCTTC.

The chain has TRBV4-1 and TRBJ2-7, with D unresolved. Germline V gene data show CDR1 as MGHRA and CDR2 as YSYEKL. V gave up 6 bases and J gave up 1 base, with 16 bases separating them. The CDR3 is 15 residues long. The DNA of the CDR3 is TGCGCCAGCAGTCAATCCCGCGACACATCCTACGAGCAGTACTTC. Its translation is CASSQSRDTSYEQYF.

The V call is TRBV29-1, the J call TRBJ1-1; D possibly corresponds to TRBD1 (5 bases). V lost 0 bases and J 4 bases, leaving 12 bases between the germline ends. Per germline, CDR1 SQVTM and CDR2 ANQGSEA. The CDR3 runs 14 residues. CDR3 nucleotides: TGCAGCGTTGAAGATCCCAGGGCAGGCACTGAAGCTTTCTTT. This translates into CSVEDPRAGTEAFF.

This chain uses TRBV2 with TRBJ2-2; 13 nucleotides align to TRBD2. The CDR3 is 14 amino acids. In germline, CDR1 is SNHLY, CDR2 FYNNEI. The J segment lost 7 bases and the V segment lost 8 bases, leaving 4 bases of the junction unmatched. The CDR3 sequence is CASLGTSGVGELFF. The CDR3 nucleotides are TGTGCCAGCCTCGGGACTAGCGGGGTCGGGGAGCTGTTTTTT.

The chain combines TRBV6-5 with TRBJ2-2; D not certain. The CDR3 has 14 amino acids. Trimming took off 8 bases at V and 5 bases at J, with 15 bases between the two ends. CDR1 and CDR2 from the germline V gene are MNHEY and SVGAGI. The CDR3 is CASSPSRRTGELFF. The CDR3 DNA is TGTGCCAGCTCGCCCTCTAGGAGAACCGGGGAGCTGTTTTTT.

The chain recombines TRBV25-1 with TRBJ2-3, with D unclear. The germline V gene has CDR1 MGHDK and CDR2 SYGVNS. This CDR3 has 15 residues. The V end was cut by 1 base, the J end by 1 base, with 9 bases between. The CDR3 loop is CASSEFERRTDTQYF. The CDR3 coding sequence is TGTGCCAGCAGTGAATTCGAGCGACGCACAGATACGCAGTATTTT. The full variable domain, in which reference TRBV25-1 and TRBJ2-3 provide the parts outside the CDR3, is EADIYQTPRYLVIGTGKKITLECSQTMGHDKMYWYQQDPGMELHLIHYSYGVNSTEKGDLSSESTVSRIRTEHFPLTLESARPSHTSQYLCASSEFERRTDTQYFGPGTRLTVL.

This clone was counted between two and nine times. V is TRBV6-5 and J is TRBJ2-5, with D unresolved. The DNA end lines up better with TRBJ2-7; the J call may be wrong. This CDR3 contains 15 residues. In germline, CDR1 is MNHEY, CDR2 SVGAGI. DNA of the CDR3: TGTGCCAGCAGTTATCTCGAAGGCGGCTCCTACGAGCAGTACTTC. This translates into CASSYLEGGSYEQYF.

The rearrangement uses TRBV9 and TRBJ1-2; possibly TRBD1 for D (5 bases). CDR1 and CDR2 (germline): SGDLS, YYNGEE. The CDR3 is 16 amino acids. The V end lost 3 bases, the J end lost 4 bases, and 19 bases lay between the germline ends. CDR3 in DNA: TGTGCCAGCAGCGGCTCGCAGGGCGCCGGGCGCTATGGCTACACCTTC. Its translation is CASSGSQGAGRYGYTF.

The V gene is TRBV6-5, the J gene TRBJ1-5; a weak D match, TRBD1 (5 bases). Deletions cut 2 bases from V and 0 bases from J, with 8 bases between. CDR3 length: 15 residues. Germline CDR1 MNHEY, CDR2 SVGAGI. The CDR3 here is CASSYARDSNQPQHF. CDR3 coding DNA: TGTGCCAGCAGTTACGCCAGGGATAGCAATCAGCCCCAGCATTTT.

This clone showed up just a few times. CDR3 coding DNA: TGTGCCAGCAGCTTAAGCACTAGCGGGTACAATGAGCAGTTCTTC. Its translation: CASSLSTSGYNEQFF. This chain links TRBV7-3 with TRBJ2-1, with 9 bases fitting TRBD2. This CDR3 spans 15 amino acids. Germline V gene sequence: CDR1 SGHTA, CDR2 FQGTGA. With V trimmed by 1 base and J by 4 bases, 2 bases remained unmatched.

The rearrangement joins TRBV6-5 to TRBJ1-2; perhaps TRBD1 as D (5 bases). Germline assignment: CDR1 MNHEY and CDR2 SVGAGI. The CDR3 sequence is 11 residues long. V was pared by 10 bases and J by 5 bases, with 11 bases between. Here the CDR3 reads CATRGGYGYTF. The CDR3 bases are TGTGCCACCCGGGGGGGTTATGGCTACACCTTC.

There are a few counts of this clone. In DNA form, the CDR3 reads TGTGCCATCAGTCCAGGGGCCGGTCGGGGGGAGCTGTTTTTT. Translating it yields CAISPGAGRGELFF. The J gene is TRBJ2-2, the V gene TRBV10-3, with a possible D match to TRBD1 (6 bases). CDR3 length: 14 amino acids. Germline V gene lookup returns CDR1 ENHRY and CDR2 SYGVKD. V was clipped by 5 bases and J by 8 bases, with 15 bases between them.

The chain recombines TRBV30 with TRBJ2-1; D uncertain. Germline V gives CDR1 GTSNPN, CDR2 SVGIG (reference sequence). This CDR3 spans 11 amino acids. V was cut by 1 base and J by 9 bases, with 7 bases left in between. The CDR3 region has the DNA TGTGCCTGGAGTGCCCCAGGTGAGCAGTTCTTC. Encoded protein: CAWSAPGEQFF.

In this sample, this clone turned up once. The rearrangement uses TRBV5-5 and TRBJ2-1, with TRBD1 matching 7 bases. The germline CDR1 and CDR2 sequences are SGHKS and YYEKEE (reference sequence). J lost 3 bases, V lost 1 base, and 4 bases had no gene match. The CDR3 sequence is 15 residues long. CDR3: CASSLLDRVYNEQFF. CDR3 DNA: TGTGCCAGCAGCTTGCTAGACAGGGTCTACAATGAGCAGTTCTTC.

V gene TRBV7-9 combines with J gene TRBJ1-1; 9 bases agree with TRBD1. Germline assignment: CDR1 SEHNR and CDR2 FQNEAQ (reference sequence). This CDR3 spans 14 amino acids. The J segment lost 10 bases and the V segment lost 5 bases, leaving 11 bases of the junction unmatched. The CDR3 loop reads CASSTRDRACVAFF. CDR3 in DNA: TGTGCCAGCAGCACCCGGGACAGGGCGTGTGTAGCTTTCTTT.

The CDR3 region has the DNA TGTGCCAGCAGCTCCGTTCGGGGGGAAGAGACCCAGTACTTC. It codes for CASSSVRGEETQYF. The chain links TRBV7-2 to TRBJ2-5, with TRBD2 matching over 7 bases. Per the germline V gene, CDR1 is SGHTA and CDR2 is FQGNSA. This CDR3 is built from 14 residues. V lost 4 bases, J lost 3 bases, and 5 bases stayed unmatched. The variable domain in full, with the rest retrieved from reference TRBV7-2 and TRBJ2-5, is GAGVSQSPSNKVTEKGKDVELRCDPISGHTALYWYRQSLGQGLEFLIYFQGNSAPDKSGLPSDRFSAERTGGSVSTLTIQRTQQEDSAVYLCASSSVRGEETQYFGPGTRLLVL.

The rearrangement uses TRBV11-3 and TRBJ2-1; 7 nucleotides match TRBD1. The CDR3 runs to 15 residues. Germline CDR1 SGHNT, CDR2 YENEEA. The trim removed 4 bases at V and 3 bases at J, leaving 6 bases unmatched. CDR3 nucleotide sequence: TGTGCCAGCAGCTACCGTCAGGGGGACTACAATGAGCAGTTCTTC. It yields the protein CASSYRQGDYNEQFF.

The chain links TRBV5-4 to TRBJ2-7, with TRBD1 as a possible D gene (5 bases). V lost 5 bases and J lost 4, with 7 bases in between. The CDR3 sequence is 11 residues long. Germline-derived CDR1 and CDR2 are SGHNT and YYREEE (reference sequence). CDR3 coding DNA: TGTGCCAGCAGGACAGAATACGAGCAGTACTTC. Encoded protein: CASRTEYEQYF.

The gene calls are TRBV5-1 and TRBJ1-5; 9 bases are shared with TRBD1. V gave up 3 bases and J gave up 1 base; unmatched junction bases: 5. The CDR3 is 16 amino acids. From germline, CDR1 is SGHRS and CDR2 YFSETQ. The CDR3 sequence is CASSSVDRGSNQPQHF. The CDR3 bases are TGCGCCAGCAGCTCGGTGGACAGGGGAAGCAATCAGCCCCAGCATTTT.

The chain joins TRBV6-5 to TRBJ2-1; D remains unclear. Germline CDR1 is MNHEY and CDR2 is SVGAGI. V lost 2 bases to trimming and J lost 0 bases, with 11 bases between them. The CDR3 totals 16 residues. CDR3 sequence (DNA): TGTGCCAGCAGTTACGGGCCGACAAACTCCTACAATGAGCAGTTCTTC. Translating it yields CASSYGPTNSYNEQFF.